The clone carrying this T cell receptor beta chain was seen ten or more times. Its target is unknown. The source of the sample is a study of T cell repertoires in cytomegalovirus infection. About the study: From public TCR beta signatures came an indication of both CMV infection and matching HLA type. Broader study findings: Individuals carrying CMV plus the relevant HLA were identified by cumulative frequency of public TCR beta families. Within the response measured ex vivo, HLA-C-restricted CMV-specific TCR beta clonotypes were dominant.

TCRdb analysed the reads with MiXCR anew, one entry per CDR3 protein. The sample has under 850,000 distinct CDR3 sequences; 35% to 45% are singletons. The sample comprised PBMCs. The TCR comes from a human donor in good health (CMV status not recorded). Some clones in this sample may be carry-over from other donors' samples.

The CDR3 nucleotides read TGTGCCAGCCGGGACAGCAACACTGAAGCTTTCTTT. Translating it yields CASRDSNTEAFF. The V and J genes are TRBV6-2 or TRBV6-3 and TRBJ1-1; 7 positions agree with TRBD1. The ends lost 8 bases at V and 2 bases at J; junction bases unmatched: 2. CDR1 is MNHEY, CDR2 SVGEGT, per germline. The CDR3 runs 12 residues.